A selection of T cell receptor beta chains follows, all from one sample in a study of T-cell reconstitution after alpha-beta-depleted transplantation in children. TCRdb processed the PCR reads anew with MiXCR; each CDR3 protein has one entry. The repertoire consists of approximately 630,000 distinct CDR3 sequences, with roughly 14% occurring once and the leading ten covering 0.79%. The input for sequencing was PBMCs, taken before TCRalphabeta/CD19-depleted stem cell transplant. The receptor set was obtained from a girl aged 2 to 10 with congenital amegakaryocytic thrombocytopenia, due to receive a stem cell transplant. CDR3s include the opening cysteine and the closing phenylalanine or tryptophan. The D gene is left open where the match is weak. Clone size appears in some rows only: once, few, many, or a class for an expanded clone.

cdr3_length j_call d_call clone_size v_call cdr3_nt cdr3_aa
15 TRBJ2-4 - - TRBV5-1 TGCGCCAGCAGCTTGGCCGGGGCAGACACCAACATTCAGTACTTC CASSLAGADTNIQYF
15 TRBJ2-3 - many TRBV5-1 TGCGCCAGCAGCTTGTGGACAGAGAGCACAGATACGCAGTATTTT CASSLWTESTDTQYF
15 TRBJ2-1 - many TRBV6-5 TGTGCCAGCAGTTACAGGGGAGGTACCTACAATGAGCAGTTCTTC CASSYRGGTYNEQFF
14 TRBJ2-1 - many TRBV5-1 TGCGCCAGCAGCTTGTCGTGGAGTCACAATGAGCAGTTCTTC CASSLSWSHNEQFF
16 TRBJ2-5 - many TRBV5-1 TGCGCCAGCAGCTTGGGGGCAGAACCCAACCAAGAGACCCAGTACTTC CASSLGAEPNQETQYF
16 TRBJ2-3 TRBD2 - TRBV28 TGTGCCAGCAGCAACCTCAAGACTAGCGGGATTGGTACGCAGTATTTT CASSNLKTSGIGTQYF
15 TRBJ2-1 TRBD1 few TRBV7-9 TGTGCCAGCAGCTTCCCGGGACAGGATTACAATGAGCAGTTCTTC CASSFPGQDYNEQFF
14 TRBJ1-2 - many TRBV27 TGTGCCAGCAGTATCGCCAGGACCCACTATGGCTACACCTTC CASSIARTHYGYTF
15 TRBJ2-3 TRBD2 many TRBV7-9 TGTGCCAGCAGCTTAAAGCGGGTAGCGGGGGATACGCAGTATTTT CASSLKRVAGDTQYF
13 TRBJ2-7 - few TRBV7-2 TGTGCCAGCAGCTTAGTCTATTCCTACGAGCAGTACTTC CASSLVYSYEQYF
10 TRBJ1-1 - few TRBV20-1 TGCAGTGTTTTACCACTAGGAGCTTTCTTT CSVLPLGAFF
18 TRBJ2-1 TRBD2 - TRBV20-1 TGCTGTGCGTATCCGGGACTAGCGGGAGGAACCTCCTACAATGAGCAGTTCTTC CCAYPGLAGGTSYNEQFF
14 TRBJ1-5 - - TRBV19 TGTGCCAGTAGTATATCTCCTGGGTACCAGCCCCAGCATTTT CASSISPGYQPQHF
18 TRBJ1-5 - few TRBV12-5 TGTGCTAGTGGTTTGGTCGACAAAACCCGGGACATCGGTCAGCCCCAGCATTTT CASGLVDKTRDIGQPQHF
15 TRBJ2-3 TRBD1 - TRBV5-6 TGTGCCAGCAGCTCCGGACAGGGGGTCACAGATACGCAGTATTTT CASSSGQGVTDTQYF
15 TRBJ2-2 - many TRBV5-1 - CASSLSRFGAGELFF
16 TRBJ2-7 TRBD1 many TRBV12-3/TRBV12-4 TGTGCCAGCAGTTTAGGAAGGGGGCCCCTCCTATACGAGCAGTACTTC CASSLGRGPLLYEQYF
15 TRBJ1-3 - few TRBV12-3/TRBV12-4 TGTGCCAGCAGTTTAGGGAGACAGACCGGAAACACCATATATTTT CASSLGRQTGNTIYF
16 TRBJ1-5 - - TRBV4-1 TGCGCCAGCAGCCAAAAGGCTCTGCAGGAGGATCAGCCCCAGCATTTT CASSQKALQEDQPQHF
14 TRBJ1-2 - many TRBV12-3/TRBV12-4 TGTGCCAGCAGGACGGACCACATGGACTATGGCTACACCTTC CASRTDHMDYGYTF
15 TRBJ2-2 - few TRBV6-5 TGTGCCAGCAGTTACTACCTAGAAAACACCGGGGAGCTGTTTTTT CASSYYLENTGELFF
13 TRBJ2-5 TRBD2 many TRBV2 TGTGCCAGCGTTGCGGGAGAAGGGGAGACCCAGTACTTC CASVAGEGETQYF
15 TRBJ2-7 TRBD2 - TRBV12-3/TRBV12-4 TGTGCCAGCAGTCCGCTTGTAGCGGGAGTTTACGAGCAGTACTTC CASSPLVAGVYEQYF
18 TRBJ2-1 TRBD2 many TRBV29-1 TGCAGCGCACAGGGGGCTAATGGACTAGCGGGAGGGTACAATGAGCAGTTCTTC CSAQGANGLAGGYNEQFF
14 TRBJ2-7 TRBD2 - TRBV20-1 TGCAGTGCTAGGGTCCGGGAGGCCTCCTACGAGCAGTACTTC CSARVREASYEQYF
14 TRBJ2-1 TRBD2 - TRBV10-2 TGCGCCAGCAGTGAGAGGGTAGCGGGAGTTGAGCAGTTCTTC CASSERVAGVEQFF
15 TRBJ2-1 - - TRBV9 TGTGCCAGCAGCGTAGTCGCTCGACCCTACAATGAGCAGTTCTTC CASSVVARPYNEQFF
15 TRBJ2-1 TRBD2 many TRBV20-1 TGCAGTGCTCGGCCAATAGCGGGAGATGTCAATGAGCAGTTCTTC CSARPIAGDVNEQFF
14 TRBJ2-3 - few TRBV5-1 TGCGCCAGCAGCTTGGAAGAAACGACAGATACGCAGTATTTT CASSLEETTDTQYF
12 TRBJ2-5 - many TRBV7-6 TGTGCCAGCAGCTGGGAATATGAGACCCAGTACTTC CASSWEYETQYF
20 TRBJ2-4 TRBD2 - TRBV12-3/TRBV12-4 TGTGCCAGCAGCCGGCCAGAGACTAGCGGGATGTCACGAGCCAAAAACATTCAGTACTTC CASSRPETSGMSRAKNIQYF
14 TRBJ1-6 TRBD1 many TRBV20-1 TGCAGTGCTCCGACAGGGGGCTATAATTCACCCCTCCACTTT CSAPTGGYNSPLHF
11 TRBJ2-5 - - TRBV5-1 TGCGCCAGCAGTCGGCAAGAGACCCAGCACTTC CASSRQETQHF